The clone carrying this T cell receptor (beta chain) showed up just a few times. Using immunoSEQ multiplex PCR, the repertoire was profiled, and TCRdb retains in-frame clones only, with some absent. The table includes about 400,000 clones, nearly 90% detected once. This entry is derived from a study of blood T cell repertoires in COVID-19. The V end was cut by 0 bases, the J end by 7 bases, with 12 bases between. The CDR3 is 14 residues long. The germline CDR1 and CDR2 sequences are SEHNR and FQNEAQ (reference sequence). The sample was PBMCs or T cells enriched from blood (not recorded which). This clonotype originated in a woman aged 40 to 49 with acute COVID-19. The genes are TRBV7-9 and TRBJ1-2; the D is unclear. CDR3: CASSLAAGLGGYTF. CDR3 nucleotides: TGTGCCAGCAGCTTAGCGGCGGGGTTGGGTGGCTACACCTTC.